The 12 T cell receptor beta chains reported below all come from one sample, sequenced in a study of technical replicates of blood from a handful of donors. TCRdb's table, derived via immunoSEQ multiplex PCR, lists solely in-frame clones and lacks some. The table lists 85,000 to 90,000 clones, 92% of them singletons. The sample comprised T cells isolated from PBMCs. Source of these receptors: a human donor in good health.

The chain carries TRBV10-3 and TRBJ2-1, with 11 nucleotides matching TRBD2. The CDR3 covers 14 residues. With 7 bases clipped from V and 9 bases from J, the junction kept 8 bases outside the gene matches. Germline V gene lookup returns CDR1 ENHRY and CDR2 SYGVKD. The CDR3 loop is CAIKLTSGIGEQFF. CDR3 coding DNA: TGTGCCATCAAATTGACTAGCGGGATCGGTGAGCAGTTCTTC.

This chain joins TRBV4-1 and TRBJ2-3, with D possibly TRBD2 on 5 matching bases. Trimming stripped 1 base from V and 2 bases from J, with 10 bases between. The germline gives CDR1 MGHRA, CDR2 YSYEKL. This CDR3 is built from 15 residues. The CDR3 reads CASSQVSRDTDTQYF. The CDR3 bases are TGCGCCAGCAGCCAAGTGTCTCGGGACACAGATACGCAGTATTTT.

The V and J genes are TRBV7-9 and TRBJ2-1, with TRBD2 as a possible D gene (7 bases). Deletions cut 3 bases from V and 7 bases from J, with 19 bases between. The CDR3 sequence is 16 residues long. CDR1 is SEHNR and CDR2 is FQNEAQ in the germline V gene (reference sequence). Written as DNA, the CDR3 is TGTGCCAGCAGCTTTCCCTCGGGGGGCGCGGTGAATGAGCAGTTCTTC. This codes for CASSFPSGGAVNEQFF.

CDR3 bases: TGTGCCAGCAGTACTTGGGACAGGGGATACGAGCAGTACTTC. It specifies CASSTWDRGYEQYF. This chain links TRBV28 with TRBJ2-7, with 10 bases identical to TRBD1. V shed 5 bases, J shed 4 bases, and the junction held 5 bases outside the gene matches. Germline V CDR1 and CDR2: MDHEN, SYDVKM. This CDR3 is built from 14 residues.

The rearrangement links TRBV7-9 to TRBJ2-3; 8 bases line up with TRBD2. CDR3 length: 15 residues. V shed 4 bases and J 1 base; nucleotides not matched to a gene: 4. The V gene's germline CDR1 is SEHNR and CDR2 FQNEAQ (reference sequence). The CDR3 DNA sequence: TGTGCCAGCAGCTCGGGACTAGTAGGCACAGATACGCAGTATTTT. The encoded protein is CASSSGLVGTDTQYF.

The CDR3 spells CASSQDRGLAGAYEQYF. The CDR3 region has the DNA TGTGCCAGCAGCCAAGATCGAGGACTAGCGGGAGCCTACGAGCAGTACTTC. The chain uses TRBV14 and TRBJ2-7; TRBD2 matches 13 bases. V lost 0 bases and J lost 2; bases outside the gene matches: 4. The CDR3 length is 17 residues. In germline, CDR1 is SGHDN, CDR2 FVKESK.

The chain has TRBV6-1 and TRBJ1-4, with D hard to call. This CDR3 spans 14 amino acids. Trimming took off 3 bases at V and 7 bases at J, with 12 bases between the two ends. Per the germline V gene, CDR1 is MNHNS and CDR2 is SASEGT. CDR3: CASSDLLEGEKLFF. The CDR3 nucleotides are TGTGCCAGCAGTGATCTATTGGAGGGTGAAAAACTGTTTTTT.

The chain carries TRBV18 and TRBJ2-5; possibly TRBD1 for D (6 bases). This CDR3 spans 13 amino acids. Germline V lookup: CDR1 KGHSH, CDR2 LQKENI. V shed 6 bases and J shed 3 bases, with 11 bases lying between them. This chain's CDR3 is CASSPTGKETQYF. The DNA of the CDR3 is TGTGCCAGCTCCCCCACAGGGAAAGAGACCCAGTACTTC.

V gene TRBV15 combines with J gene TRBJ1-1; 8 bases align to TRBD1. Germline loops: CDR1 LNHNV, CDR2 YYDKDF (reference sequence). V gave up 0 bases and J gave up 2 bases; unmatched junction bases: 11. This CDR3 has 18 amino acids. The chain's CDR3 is CATSRDRALQGANTEAFF. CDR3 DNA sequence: TGTGCCACCAGCAGAGATAGGGCACTTCAGGGGGCTAACACTGAAGCTTTCTTT.

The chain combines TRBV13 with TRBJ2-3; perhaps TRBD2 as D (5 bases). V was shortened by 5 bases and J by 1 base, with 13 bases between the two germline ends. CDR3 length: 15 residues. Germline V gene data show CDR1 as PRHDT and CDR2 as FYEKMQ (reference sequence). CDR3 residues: CASSLQVGGTDTQYF. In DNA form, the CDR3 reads TGTGCCAGCAGCCTCCAAGTCGGGGGCACAGATACGCAGTATTTT.

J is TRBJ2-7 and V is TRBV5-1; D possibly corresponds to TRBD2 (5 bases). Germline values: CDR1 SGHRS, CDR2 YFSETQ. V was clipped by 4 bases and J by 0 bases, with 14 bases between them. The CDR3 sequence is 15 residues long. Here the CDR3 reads CASSLPDYSSYEQYF. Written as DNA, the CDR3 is TGCGCCAGCAGCCTGCCCGACTATTCCTCCTACGAGCAGTACTTC.

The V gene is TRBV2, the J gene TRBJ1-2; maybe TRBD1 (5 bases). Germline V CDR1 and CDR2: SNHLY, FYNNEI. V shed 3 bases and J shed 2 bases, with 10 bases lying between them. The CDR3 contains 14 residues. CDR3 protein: CASSEGLMNYGYTF. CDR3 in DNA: TGTGCCAGCAGTGAGGGACTGATGAACTATGGCTACACCTTC.